In this sample, the clone carrying this T cell receptor beta chain turned up many times. Its specificity is unknown. Stability of Graves' hyperthyroidism was defined as absent ophthalmopathy progression within 18 months. Exclusion followed for patients with uncontrolled infection, other autoimmune disease, pregnancy or lactation. This entry is derived from a study of T cells in Graves' hyperthyroidism and ophthalmopathy. The V gene's germline CDR1 is MDHEN and CDR2 SYDVKM. This CDR3 contains 17 residues. V lost 6 bases to trimming and J lost 5 bases; unmatched junction nucleotides: 16. Overall study findings and caveats: Blood held most thyroid clonotypes expanded above 0.001 frequency.

RNA transcripts served as the template for amplifying TCR beta CDR3 regions. First-round RT-PCR targeting the TCR CDR3 was performed with the HTBI primer set. One entry per CDR3 protein, called by TCRdb with MiXCR from the multiplex PCR reads. The sample includes 600,000 or so distinct CDR3 sequences, about 16% of them seen just once. V is TRBV28 and J is TRBJ2-3, with 8 bases lining up with TRBD2. The receptor was derived from a woman aged 25 to 39 with Graves' hyperthyroidism. The material sequenced was blood. CDR3 in amino acids: CASSPLPSGRVEDTQYF. DNA for the CDR3: TGTGCCAGCAGCCCACTTCCGAGCGGGAGAGTGGAAGATACGCAGTATTTT.